The present T cell receptor beta chain was sequenced within a study of cytomegalovirus exposure and HLA in healthy donors. About the research overall: Some 85 million unique TCRs, all from HLA-typed donors, were included in an early release of the data.

Study-wide findings and caveats: Roughly uniform sequencing depth across donors was assumed, possibly incorrectly.

The ends were cut back, 4 bases at V and 2 bases at J, with 15 bases in the middle. Germline V gene data show CDR1 as MGHDK and CDR2 as SYGVNS. This CDR3 region has 16 residues. This clone was detected only once. Its antigen is unidentified. PCR used 60 Vbeta primers and 13 Jbeta primers. Libraries were prepared by immunoSEQ multiplex PCR; TCRdb keeps only in-frame clonotypes and omits some of them. The table lists 160,000 or so clones, over 75% of them singletons. Source material: PBMCs. The rearrangement links TRBV25-1 to TRBJ1-5; D possibly corresponds to TRBD1 (6 bases). This receptor was taken from a woman aged 45 to 65 in good health and CMV-seronegative. CDR3 amino acids: CASSAGLSGGNQPQHF. The CDR3 DNA reads TGTGCCAGCAGTGCCGGACTCTCAGGGGGCAATCAGCCCCAGCATTTT. The full variable domain, in which reference TRBV25-1 and TRBJ1-5 provide the parts outside the CDR3, is EADIYQTPRYLVIGTGKKITLECSQTMGHDKMYWYQQDPGMELHLIHYSYGVNSTEKGDLSSESTVSRIRTEHFPLTLESARPSHTSQYLCASSAGLSGGNQPQHFGDGTRLSIL.